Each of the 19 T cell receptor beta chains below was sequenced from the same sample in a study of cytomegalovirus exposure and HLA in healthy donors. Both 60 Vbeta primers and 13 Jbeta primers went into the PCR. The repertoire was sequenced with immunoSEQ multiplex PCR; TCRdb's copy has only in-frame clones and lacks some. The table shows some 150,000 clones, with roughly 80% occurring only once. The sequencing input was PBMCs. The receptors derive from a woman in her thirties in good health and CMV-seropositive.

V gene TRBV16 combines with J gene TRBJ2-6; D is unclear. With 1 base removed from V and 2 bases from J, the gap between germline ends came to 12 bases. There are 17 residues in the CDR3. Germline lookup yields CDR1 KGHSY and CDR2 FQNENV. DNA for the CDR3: TGTGCCAGCAGCCAATTTGGCCAGTTGACTGGGGCCAACGTCCTGACTTTC. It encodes CASSQFGQLTGANVLTF.

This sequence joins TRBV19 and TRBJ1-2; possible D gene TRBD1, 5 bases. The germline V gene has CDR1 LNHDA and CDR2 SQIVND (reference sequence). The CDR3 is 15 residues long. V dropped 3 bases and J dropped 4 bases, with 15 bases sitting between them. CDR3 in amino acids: CASSMSATVLYGYTF. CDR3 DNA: TGTGCCAGTAGTATGAGTGCGACAGTCCTCTATGGCTACACCTTC.

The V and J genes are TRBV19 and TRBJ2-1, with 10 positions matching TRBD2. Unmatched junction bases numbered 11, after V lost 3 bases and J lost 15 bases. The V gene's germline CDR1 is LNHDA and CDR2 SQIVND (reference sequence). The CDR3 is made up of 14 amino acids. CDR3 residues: CASSILQSGGALFF. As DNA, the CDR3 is TGTGCCAGTAGTATCCTACAGAGCGGGGGGGCCTTGTTCTTC.

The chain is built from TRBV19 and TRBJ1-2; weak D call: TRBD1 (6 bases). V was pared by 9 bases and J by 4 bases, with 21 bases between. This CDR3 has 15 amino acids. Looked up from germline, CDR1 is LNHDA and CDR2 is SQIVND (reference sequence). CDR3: CASRTQDSSSYGYTF. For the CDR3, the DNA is TGTGCCAGCCGGACTCAGGACAGCTCGAGCTATGGCTACACCTTC.

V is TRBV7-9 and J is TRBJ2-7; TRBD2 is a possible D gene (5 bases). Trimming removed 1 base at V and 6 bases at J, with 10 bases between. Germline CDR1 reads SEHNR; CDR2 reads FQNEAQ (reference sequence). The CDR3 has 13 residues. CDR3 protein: CASSLVAGVEQYF. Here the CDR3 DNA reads TGTGCCAGCAGCTTAGTTGCGGGTGTCGAGCAGTACTTC.

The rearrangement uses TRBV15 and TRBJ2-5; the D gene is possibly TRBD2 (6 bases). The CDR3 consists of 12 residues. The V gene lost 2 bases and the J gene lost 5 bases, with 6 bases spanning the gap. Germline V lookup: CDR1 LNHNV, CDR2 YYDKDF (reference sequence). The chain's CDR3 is CATSRRGETQYF. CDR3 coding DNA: TGTGCCACCAGCAGACGGGGGGAGACCCAGTACTTC. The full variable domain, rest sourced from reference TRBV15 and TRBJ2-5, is DAMVIQNPRYQVTQFGKPVTLSCSQTLNHNVMYWYQQKSSQAPKLLFHYYDKDFNNEADTPDNFQSRRPNTSFCFLDIRSPGLGDTAMYLCATSRRGETQYFGPGTRLLVL.

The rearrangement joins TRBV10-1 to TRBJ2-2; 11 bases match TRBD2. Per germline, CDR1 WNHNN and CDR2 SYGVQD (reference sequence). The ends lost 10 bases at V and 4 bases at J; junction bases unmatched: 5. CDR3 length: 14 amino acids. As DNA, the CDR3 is TGCGCCAAATTAGCGGGGGGGTGCACCGGGGAGCTGTTTTTT. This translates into CAKLAGGCTGELFF.

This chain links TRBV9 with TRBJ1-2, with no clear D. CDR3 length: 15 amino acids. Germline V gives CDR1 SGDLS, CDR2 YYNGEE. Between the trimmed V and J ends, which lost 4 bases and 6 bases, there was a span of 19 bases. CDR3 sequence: CASSPLLGGRDGYTF. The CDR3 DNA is TGTGCCAGCAGCCCTCTCCTCGGCGGGCGGGATGGCTACACCTTC. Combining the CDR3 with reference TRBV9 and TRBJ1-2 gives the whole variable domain DSGVTQTPKHLITATGQRVTLRCSPRSGDLSVYWYQQSLDQGLQFLIQYYNGEERAKGNILERFSAQQFPDLHSELNLSSLELGDSALYFCASSPLLGGRDGYTFGSGTRLTVV.

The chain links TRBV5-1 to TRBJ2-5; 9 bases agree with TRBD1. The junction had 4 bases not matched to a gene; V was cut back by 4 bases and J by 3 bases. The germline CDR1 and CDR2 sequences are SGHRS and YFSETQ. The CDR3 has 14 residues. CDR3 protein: CASSGDREEETQYF. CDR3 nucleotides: TGCGCCAGCAGCGGGGACAGGGAAGAAGAGACCCAGTACTTC.

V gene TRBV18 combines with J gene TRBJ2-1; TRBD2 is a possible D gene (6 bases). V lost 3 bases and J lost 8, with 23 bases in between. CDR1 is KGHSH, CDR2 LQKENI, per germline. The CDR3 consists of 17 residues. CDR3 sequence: CASSPTITGLRLDEQFF. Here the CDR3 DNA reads TGTGCCAGCTCACCGACCATCACAGGACTAAGGCTCGATGAGCAGTTCTTC. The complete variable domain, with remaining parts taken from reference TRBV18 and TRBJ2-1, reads NAGVMQNPRHLVRRRGQEARLRCSPMKGHSHVYWYRQLPEEGLKFMVYLQKENIIDESGMPKERFSAEFPKEGPSILRIQQVVRGDSAAYFCASSPTITGLRLDEQFFGPGTRLTVL.

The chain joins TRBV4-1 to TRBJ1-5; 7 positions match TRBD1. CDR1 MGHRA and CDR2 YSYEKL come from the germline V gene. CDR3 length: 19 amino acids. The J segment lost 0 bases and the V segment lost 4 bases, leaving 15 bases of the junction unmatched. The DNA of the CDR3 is TGCGCCAGCAGCCGGAAGGCAGTATGGACAGGAGATAGCAATCAGCCCCAGCATTTT. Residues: CASSRKAVWTGDSNQPQHF.

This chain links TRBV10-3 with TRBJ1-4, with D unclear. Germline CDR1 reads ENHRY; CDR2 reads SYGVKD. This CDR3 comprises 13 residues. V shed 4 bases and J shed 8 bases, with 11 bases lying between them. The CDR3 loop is CAISGALREKLFF. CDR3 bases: TGTGCCATCAGTGGGGCCCTTAGGGAAAAACTGTTTTTT.

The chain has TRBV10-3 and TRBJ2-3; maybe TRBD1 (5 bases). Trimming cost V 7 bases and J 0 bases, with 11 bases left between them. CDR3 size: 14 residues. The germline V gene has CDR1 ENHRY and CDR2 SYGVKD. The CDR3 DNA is TGTGCCATCAACAAAGGGGCTAGCACAGATACGCAGTATTTT. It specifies CAINKGASTDTQYF.

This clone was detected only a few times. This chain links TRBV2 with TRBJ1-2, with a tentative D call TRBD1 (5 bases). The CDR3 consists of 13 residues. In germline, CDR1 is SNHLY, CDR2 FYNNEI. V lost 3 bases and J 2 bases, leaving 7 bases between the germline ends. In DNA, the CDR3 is TGTGCCAGCAGTGATGACAGAAACTATGGCTACACCTTC. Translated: CASSDDRNYGYTF.

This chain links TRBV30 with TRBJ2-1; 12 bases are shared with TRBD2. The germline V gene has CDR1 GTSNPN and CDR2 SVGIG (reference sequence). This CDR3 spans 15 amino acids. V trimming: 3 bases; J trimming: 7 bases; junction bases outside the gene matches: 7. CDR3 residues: CAWSPTSGGRNEQFF. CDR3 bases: TGTGCCTGGAGCCCTACTAGCGGGGGGAGAAATGAGCAGTTCTTC.

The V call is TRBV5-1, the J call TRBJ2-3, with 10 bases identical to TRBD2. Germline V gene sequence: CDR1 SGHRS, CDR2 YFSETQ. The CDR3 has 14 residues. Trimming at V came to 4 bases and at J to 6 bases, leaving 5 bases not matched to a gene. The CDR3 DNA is TGCGCCAGCAGCGCTAGCGGGGGAGCGGATACGCAGTATTTT. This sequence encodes CASSASGGADTQYF.

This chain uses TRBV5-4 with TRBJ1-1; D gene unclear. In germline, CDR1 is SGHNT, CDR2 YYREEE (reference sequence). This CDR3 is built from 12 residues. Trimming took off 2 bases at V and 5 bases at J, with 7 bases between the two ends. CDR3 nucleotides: TGTGCCAGCAGCTTTTCGCGGACTGAAGCTTTCTTT. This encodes CASSFSRTEAFF.

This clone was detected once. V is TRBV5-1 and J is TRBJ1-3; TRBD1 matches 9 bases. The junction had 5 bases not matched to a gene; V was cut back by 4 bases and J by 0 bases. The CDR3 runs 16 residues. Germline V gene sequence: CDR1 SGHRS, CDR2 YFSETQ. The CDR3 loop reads CASSTGQGASGNTIYF. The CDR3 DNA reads TGCGCCAGCAGCACGGGACAGGGAGCCTCTGGAAACACCATATATTTT.

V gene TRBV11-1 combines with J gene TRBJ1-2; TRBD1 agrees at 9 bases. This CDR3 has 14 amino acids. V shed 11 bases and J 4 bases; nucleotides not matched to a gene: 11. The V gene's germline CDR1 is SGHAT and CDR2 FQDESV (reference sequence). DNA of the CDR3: TGTGCCCACAGGGGGCTCGTTTCTGGCTATGGCTACACCTTC. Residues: CAHRGLVSGYGYTF.